Sequencing of this T cell receptor beta chain was carried out in a study of blood T cell repertoires in COVID-19 (TCRdb year 2020). Context from the whole study: Collaborator samples came from the United States, Italy and Spain and covered acute and convalescent phases of COVID-19. The prospective study material was composed of cDNA or gDNA derived from T cells, B-cell-depleted T cells, or PBMCs. Deeply sampled blood TCRbeta repertoires from subjects exposed to, actively infected with, or recovered from COVID-19 were included in the dataset. The repertoires were made available in a free public database intended to serve as a resource for research on the immune response to SARS-CoV-2. Samples were obtained from the ongoing ImmuneRACE study (first 160 participants) and from about 1,300 subjects provided by 6 global collaborators. A de-identified subject ID, COVID-19 status, age in years and sex were almost always included in the sample metadata. Where available, HLA class I and class II types were obtained from metadata supplied by the sample provider rather than from assay-based typing.

The CDR3 numbers 18 residues from cysteine through phenylalanine. Of the read, only the CDR3 DNA is kept; its 54 bases are in frame from base 1. According to the germline V gene, CDR1 reads LGHNA and CDR2 reads YNFKEQ. After removal of 2 bases from V and 3 bases from J, the junction retains 13 bases not matched to a gene. The collaborating institutions used their own protocols to collect whole blood in K2EDTA tubes. For TCRbeta analysis, collaborators shipped samples in one of three forms: frozen whole blood, isolated PBMCs, or DNA extracted from either of those sample types. Overall study outcomes, separate from this receptor: The amount of clinical and demographic metadata varied by source and participant and was provided uncurated.

TCRbeta CDR3 regions were amplified from genomic DNA by means of the immunoSEQ Assay, a bias-controlled multiplex PCR. Processing in the source paper ran as follows. Within the assay, amplification of reference gene primers was used to estimate how many nucleated cells each sample contained. To quantify the absolute abundance of each unique TCRbeta CDR3 rearrangement, sequence reads were collapsed and filtered. For each sample, productive Simpson clonality was calculated by taking the square root of Simpson's diversity index across productive rearrangements. TCRdb's version of the immuneACCESS table is confined to in-frame rearrangements and falls short of the full clone set. An unresolved V gene accounts for under half of the shortfall where checked; the remainder is of unknown origin. That table gives V, J and clone size, and the DNA gave D and trimming. The sample records about 75,000 clones, around nine tenths of which are singletons. The top ten hold around 7% of the sample.

Turning to this clone: Its binding antigen is unknown. The sample holds no much larger clone one base away, and base qualities are not on file.

The sample comprised peripheral blood. The receptor was derived from a human donor in a cohort sampled during active COVID-19. The rearrangement joined TRBV4-2 to TRBJ2-3; the central 8 bases match TRBD2. The CDR3 here reads CASSQRTLRAGGTDTQYF. The nucleotide sequence reads as follows: TGTGCCAGCAGCCAAAGAACCCTAAGGGCGGGGGGAACAGATACGCAGTATTTT.